One sample yielded the 8 T cell receptor beta chains listed below, sequenced in a study of shared clonotypes between healthy human individuals. Method: immunoSEQ multiplex PCR; TCRdb's copy keeps in-frame clones and lacks some. Of hundreds of thousands of clones in the sample, approximately 95% are singletons; the top ten hold approximately 0.11%. Naive CD8 isolation took CD45RO-negative cells positively selected for CCR7 and excluded terminally differentiated effector memory CD45RA+ cells. Sequenced: naive CD8+ T cells sorted from blood. The receptor set was obtained from a woman in her twenties or thirties in good health.

The chain combines TRBV9 with TRBJ2-1, with 7 positions matching TRBD2. Germline CDR1 reads SGDLS; CDR2 reads YYNGEE. This CDR3 contains 14 residues. The V and J ends lost 4 bases and 8 bases, in that order; junction bases with no gene match: 9. The CDR3 DNA reads as TGTGCCAGCAGCATTCCGGGACTAACCCATGAGCAGTTCTTC. Encoded protein: CASSIPGLTHEQFF.

This chain connects TRBV7-9 to TRBJ2-5, with 14 bases fitting TRBD2. The DNA end is more similar to TRBJ2-7, so the J call may be wrong. Germline values: CDR1 SEHNR, CDR2 FQNEAQ (reference sequence). CDR3 length: 15 residues. CDR3 DNA: TGTGCCAGCAGCCCGGGACTAGCGGGAGCCTACGAGCAGTACTTC. Amino acid sequence: CASSPGLAGAYEQYF.

Regarding this clone: Mismatch with germline at one junction end may stem from a read error. V and J are TRBV5-4 and TRBJ2-7, with 7 positions matching TRBD1. Germline loops: CDR1 SGHNT, CDR2 YYREEE (reference sequence). The CDR3 is 13 residues long. CDR3 residues: CASTPEGSGQCFF. The CDR3 bases are TGTGCCAGCACCCCTGAAGGGTCGGGACAGTGTTTCTTC.

The chain is built from TRBV13 and TRBJ2-5; TRBD2 might be the D (6 bases). V shed 5 bases and J shed 1 base, with 11 bases lying between them. The CDR3 sequence is 14 residues long. CDR1 is PRHDT and CDR2 is FYEKMQ in the germline V gene (reference sequence). CDR3 loop: CASSQTSSQETQYF. DNA for the CDR3: TGTGCCAGCAGCCAAACTAGCTCCCAAGAGACCCAGTACTTC.

This chain links TRBV27 with TRBJ2-1; 14 nucleotides line up with TRBD2. Germline trimming cut 3 bases from V and 6 bases from J; bases unmatched to any gene: 4. The CDR3 loop spans 16 amino acids. Germline values: CDR1 MNHEY, CDR2 SMNVEV (reference sequence). The CDR3: CASSLVGLAGVNEQFF. The DNA of the CDR3 is TGTGCCAGCAGTTTGGTGGGACTAGCGGGAGTCAATGAGCAGTTCTTC.

The V call is TRBV15, the J call TRBJ2-3; 8 bases line up with TRBD2. V gave up 4 bases and J gave up 3 bases; unmatched junction bases: 9. There are 16 residues in the CDR3. CDR1 is LNHNV, CDR2 YYDKDF, per germline (reference sequence). CDR3 coding DNA: TGTGCCACCAGCACCACCGGGGGGGCACTGACAGATACGCAGTATTTT. It translates to CATSTTGGALTDTQYF. Full variable domain (rest looked up from reference TRBV15 and TRBJ2-3): DAMVIQNPRYQVTQFGKPVTLSCSQTLNHNVMYWYQQKSSQAPKLLFHYYDKDFNNEADTPDNFQSRRPNTSFCFLDIRSPGLGDTAMYLCATSTTGGALTDTQYFGPGTRLTVL.

The gene calls are TRBV6-5 and TRBJ1-5; 7 bases are a match to TRBD1. Germline V gene lookup returns CDR1 MNHEY and CDR2 SVGAGI. V gave up 6 bases and J gave up 11 bases; unmatched junction bases: 7. The CDR3 has 12 residues. CDR3 DNA sequence: TGTGCCAGCAGCCAGGACAGGAAAGCCCAGCATTTT. Its translation is CASSQDRKAQHF.

This clone occurred a few times. V and J are TRBV29-1 and TRBJ2-7, with D perhaps TRBD2 (7 bases). The germline V gene has CDR1 SQVTM and CDR2 ANQGSEA. Deletions cut 4 bases from V and 1 base from J, with 17 bases between. This CDR3 comprises 15 residues. The CDR3 DNA is TGCAGCGTTGCGGGGGGCCGGGAGAGATCCTACGAGCAGTACTTC. This gives the protein CSVAGGRERSYEQYF.